This T cell receptor (beta chain) stems from a study of T cells in Graves' hyperthyroidism and ophthalmopathy. RNA transcripts provided the source from which TCR beta CDR3 regions were amplified. The HTBI set primed first-round TCR CDR3 RT-PCR. TCRdb independently ran MiXCR on the multiplex PCR reads; one entry per CDR3 protein. The sample holds approximately 260,000 distinct CDR3 sequences; 13% to 15% are singletons and the top ten take over 30%. This clonotype was seen at least ten times. V lost 10 bases, J lost 4 bases, and 14 bases lay in between. The length of the CDR3 is 13 residues. The germline V gene encodes CDR1 SNHLY and CDR2 FYNNEI.

This TCR derives from a woman aged 45-60 years with Graves' hyperthyroidism that later progressed to Graves' ophthalmopathy. The sequenced sample consisted of blood. The chain joins TRBV2 to TRBJ2-1; D is undetermined. CDR3 DNA: TGTGCCACCCCTTCGCTGCCATACAATGAGCAGTTCTTC. Protein sequence: CATPSLPYNEQFF. The full variable domain, rest sourced from reference TRBV2 and TRBJ2-1, is EPEVTQTPSHQVTQMGQEVILRCVPISNHLYFYWYRQILGQKVEFLVSFYNNEISEKSEIFDDQFSVERPDGSNFTLKIRSTKLEDSAMYFCATPSLPYNEQFFGPGTRLTVL.